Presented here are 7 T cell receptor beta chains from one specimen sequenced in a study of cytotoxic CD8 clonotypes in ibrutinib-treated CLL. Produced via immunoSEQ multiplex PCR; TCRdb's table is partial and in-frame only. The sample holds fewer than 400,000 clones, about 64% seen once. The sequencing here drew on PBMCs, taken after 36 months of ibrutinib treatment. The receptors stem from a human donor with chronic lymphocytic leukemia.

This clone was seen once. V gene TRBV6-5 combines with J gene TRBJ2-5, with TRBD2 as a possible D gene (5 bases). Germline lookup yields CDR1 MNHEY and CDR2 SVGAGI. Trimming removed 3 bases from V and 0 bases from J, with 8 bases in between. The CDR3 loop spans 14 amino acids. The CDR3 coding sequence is TGTGCCAGCAGTTATCGGGGATACCAAGAGACCCAGTACTTC. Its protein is CASSYRGYQETQYF.

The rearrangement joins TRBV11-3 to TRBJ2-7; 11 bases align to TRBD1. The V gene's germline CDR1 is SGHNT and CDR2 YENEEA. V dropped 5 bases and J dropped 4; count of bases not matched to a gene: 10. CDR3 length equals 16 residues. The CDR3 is CASSPSPDRGLYEQYF. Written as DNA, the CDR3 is TGTGCCAGCAGCCCCTCCCCGGACAGGGGGCTTTACGAGCAGTACTTC.

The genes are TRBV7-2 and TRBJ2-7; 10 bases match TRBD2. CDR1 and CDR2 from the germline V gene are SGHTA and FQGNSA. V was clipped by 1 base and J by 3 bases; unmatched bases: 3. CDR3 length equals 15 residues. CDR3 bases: TGTGCCAGCAGCTTAGAAAGCGGGAGGGACTACGAGCAGTACTTC. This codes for CASSLESGRDYEQYF. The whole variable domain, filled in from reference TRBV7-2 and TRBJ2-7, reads GAGVSQSPSNKVTEKGKDVELRCDPISGHTALYWYRQSLGQGLEFLIYFQGNSAPDKSGLPSDRFSAERTGGSVSTLTIQRTQQEDSAVYLCASSLESGRDYEQYFGPGTRLTVT.

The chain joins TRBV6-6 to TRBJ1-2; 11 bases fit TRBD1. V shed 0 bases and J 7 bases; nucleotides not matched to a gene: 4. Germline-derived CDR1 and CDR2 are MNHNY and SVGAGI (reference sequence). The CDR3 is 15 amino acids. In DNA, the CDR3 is TGTGCCAGCAGTTACTCGGACAGGGGGCTTGTTGGCTACACCTTC. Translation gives CASSYSDRGLVGYTF.

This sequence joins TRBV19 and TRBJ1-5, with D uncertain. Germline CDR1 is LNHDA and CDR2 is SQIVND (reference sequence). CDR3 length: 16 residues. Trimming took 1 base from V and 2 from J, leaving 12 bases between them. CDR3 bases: TGTGCCAGTAGTATAGTGGGCCGATTGGGCAATCAGCCCCAGCATTTT. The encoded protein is CASSIVGRLGNQPQHF.

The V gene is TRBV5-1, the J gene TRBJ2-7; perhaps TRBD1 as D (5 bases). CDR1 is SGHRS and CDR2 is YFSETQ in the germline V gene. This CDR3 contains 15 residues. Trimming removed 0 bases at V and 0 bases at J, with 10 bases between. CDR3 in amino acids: CASSLEGRNSYEQYF. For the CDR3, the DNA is TGCGCCAGCAGCTTGGAGGGGCGTAACTCCTACGAGCAGTACTTC.

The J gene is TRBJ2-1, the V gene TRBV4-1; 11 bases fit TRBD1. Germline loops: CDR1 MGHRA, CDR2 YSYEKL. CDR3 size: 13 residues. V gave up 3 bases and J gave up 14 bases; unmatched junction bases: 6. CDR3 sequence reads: CASSHPGQGGKFF. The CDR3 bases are TGCGCCAGCAGCCACCCGGGACAGGGGGGAAAGTTCTTC.